This T cell receptor (beta chain) was identified in a study of spatial heterogeneity in lung cancer. Study-wide context: Consistently, beta-chain sequences turned up in larger numbers than alpha-chain sequences did. Study-wide results and caveats: Circulating ubiquitous expanded tumor TCRs were observed more frequently at resection than at follow-up.

TCRdb re-called the 5' RACE reads with MiXCR, one entry per CDR3 protein. The sample lists around 48,000 distinct CDR3 sequences; less than 6% were seen once. Time point meaning: sample taken at primary tumor resection. A total of approximately 75 untreated early-stage non-small cell lung cancer patients served as donors. Germline V gene lookup returns CDR1 MDHEN and CDR2 SYDVKM. Trimming cost V 6 bases and J 5 bases; bases outside gene matches: 7. This CDR3 is built from 13 residues. The sample holds many counts of this clonotype. Its cognate antigen is unknown. The TCR sequence derives from a male donor with early-stage non-small cell lung cancer. The chain joins TRBV28 to TRBJ2-7; TRBD1 aligns across 7 bases. The sequencing used PBMCs, collected at surgery. CDR3 protein: CASSWDSWNEQYF. CDR3 DNA sequence: TGTGCCAGCAGCTGGGACAGTTGGAACGAGCAGTACTTC.